Given below is one T cell receptor (beta chain) in context. The sample originates from a study of T cell changes during pregnancy in multiple sclerosis. The CDR3 extends over 14 amino acids. Trimming took 5 bases from V and 5 from J; bases not matched to a gene: 8. Per the germline V gene, CDR1 is SGHNT and CDR2 is YENEEA. Clones were read by immunoSEQ multiplex PCR, and TCRdb kept only the in-frame ones, dropping some. The sample has over 65,000 clones; roughly nine tenths are singletons. The sequence was collected from a female donor with multiple sclerosis, enrolled in a pregnancy study. Sequencing used peripheral blood, obtained in the first trimester of pregnancy. The rearrangement joins TRBV11-3 to TRBJ1-1; the match to TRBD1 covers 7 bases. The CDR3 coding sequence is TGTGCCAGCAGCACCAACAGGGGTGTAACTGAAGCTTTCTTT. It translates to CASSTNRGVTEAFF.